This is a list of T cell receptor beta chains from one sample in a study of CD4 T cells in relation to SARS-CoV-2 and coronaviruses. What these receptors recognize is not known. Here immunoSEQ multiplex PCR was the method, and the copy in TCRdb shows in-frame clones only, minus some. The sample consists of about 19,000 clones, around four fifths of them appearing once. The specimen sequenced was CD4+ T cells from PBMCs, cultured in vitro. The source of these receptors is a human donor in good health. Each CDR3 is given without its conserved first and last residue. A D gene is named only where the DNA matches it firmly.

>11|TRBJ1-2|TRBV27|TRBD1
ASTYQGARGYT
>12|TRBJ2-2|TRBV6-5|TRBD1
ASSLDRVTGELF
>11|TRBJ1-1|TRBV6-5|-
ASSADPRTEAF
>13|TRBJ2-2|TRBV19|-
ASSQGGGADGELF
>13|TRBJ2-5|TRBV6-2/TRBV6-3|TRBD2
ASSYGRGGFMTQY
>15|TRBJ1-5|TRBV6-1|TRBD1
ASSGRGRVNSNQPQH
>8|TRBJ2-7|TRBV24-1|-
ATRAYEQY
>13|TRBJ1-3|TRBV28|-
ASNRDLSSGNTIY
>10|TRBJ2-3|TRBV5-6|-
ASSPETGTQY
>14|TRBJ2-2|TRBV3-1/TRBV3-2|TRBD2
ASSLSAGGGTGELF
>9|TRBJ2-4|TRBV7-2|-
ASSEVNIQY
>12|TRBJ2-7|TRBV6-2/TRBV6-3|-
ASSPPGETGRPY
>13|TRBJ2-5|TRBV9|-
ASSVDDVRQETQY
>11|TRBJ1-2|TRBV19|TRBD1
ASSRTGSYGYT
>13|TRBJ1-5|TRBV6-5|TRBD1
ASSSQGQGNQPQH
>13|TRBJ1-2|TRBV19|-
ASSIAPTARYGYT
>13|TRBJ2-7|TRBV2|TRBD1
ASSERTGGAGEQY
>13|TRBJ1-5|TRBV7-2|-
ASSLVGAGNQPQH
>10|TRBJ2-5|TRBV11-2|-
ASSLAEETQY
>12|TRBJ1-1|TRBV2|-
ASSKTGRNTEAF
>14|TRBJ1-2|TRBV6-2/TRBV6-3|-
ASSYSIAGPIYGYT
>15|TRBJ1-5|TRBV18|TRBD1
ASSADRGVSSNQPQH
>14|TRBJ2-5|TRBV3-1/TRBV3-2|TRBD2
ASSLGLAGIRETQY
>12|TRBJ1-4|TRBV6-6|-
ASRLGQNNEKLF
>12|TRBJ2-5|TRBV19|TRBD1
ASSPQGAGETQY
>13|TRBJ2-7|TRBV28|-
ASSRTHGGSYEQY
>14|TRBJ2-3|TRBV11-1|TRBD1
ASSPNRDSPTDTQY
>13|TRBJ1-1|TRBV2|TRBD1
ASRDRAGANTEAF